This T cell receptor (beta chain) was obtained from a study of tumor and adjacent non-tumor tissue in lung cancer. About the research overall: There were 11 to 13 adenocarcinoma, 2 squamous cell carcinoma and 1 small cell lung cancer cases.

This CDR3 spans 17 amino acids. Germline loops: CDR1 LGHNA, CDR2 YNFKEQ. The J segment lost 7 bases and the V segment lost 1 base, leaving 12 bases of the junction unmatched. This clonotype was detected a few times. What it binds is unknown. General study findings and limits: Top 100 clones took a larger repertoire share in normal lung.

No cell sorting was done before RNA was extracted from the tissue. This non-tumor lung sample came from over 3 cm beyond the tumor edge. Between August and November 2014, newly diagnosed, chemotherapy-naive lung cancer patients underwent thoracic surgery in China. The library came from three nested PCR rounds adapted from ARM-PCR protocols. Each CDR3 protein is one row after TCRdb ran MiXCR on the multiplex PCR reads. The table has 47,000 or so distinct CDR3 sequences, less than 70% seen once. The TCR was taken from a woman in her 70s with non-small cell lung cancer. The rearrangement links TRBV4-2 to TRBJ2-2, with 7 bases matching TRBD2. Input material: distant non-tumor lung tissue. CDR3 DNA sequence: TGTGCCAGCAGCCAAGGTTTTGTGGGAGGGTCTGGCGGGGAGCTGTTTTTT. The encoded protein is CASSQGFVGGSGGELFF.